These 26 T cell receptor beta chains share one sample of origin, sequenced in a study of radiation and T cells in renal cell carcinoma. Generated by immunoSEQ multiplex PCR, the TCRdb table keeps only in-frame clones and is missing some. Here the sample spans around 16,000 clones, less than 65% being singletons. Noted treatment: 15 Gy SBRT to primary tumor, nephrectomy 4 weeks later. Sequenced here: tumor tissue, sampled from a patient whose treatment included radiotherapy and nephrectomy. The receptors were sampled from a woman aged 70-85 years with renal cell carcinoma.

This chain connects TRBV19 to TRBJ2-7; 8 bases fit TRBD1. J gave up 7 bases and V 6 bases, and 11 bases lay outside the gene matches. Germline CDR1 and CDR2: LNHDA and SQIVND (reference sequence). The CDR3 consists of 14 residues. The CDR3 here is CASRGTGGLWEQYF. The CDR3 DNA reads TGTGCCAGTAGAGGGACAGGCGGCTTGTGGGAGCAGTACTTC.

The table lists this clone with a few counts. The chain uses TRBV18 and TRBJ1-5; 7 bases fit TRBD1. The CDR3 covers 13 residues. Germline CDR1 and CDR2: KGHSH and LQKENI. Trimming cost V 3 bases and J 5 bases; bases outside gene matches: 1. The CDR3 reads CASSPGQDQPQHF. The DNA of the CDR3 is TGTGCCAGCTCACCCGGACAGGATCAGCCCCAGCATTTT.

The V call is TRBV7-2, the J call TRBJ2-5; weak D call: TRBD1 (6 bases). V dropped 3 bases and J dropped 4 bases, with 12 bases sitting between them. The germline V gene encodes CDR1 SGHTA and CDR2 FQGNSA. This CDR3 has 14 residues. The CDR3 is CASSFLQGVETQYF. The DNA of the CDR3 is TGTGCCAGCAGCTTTTTACAGGGTGTAGAGACCCAGTACTTC.

CDR3 loop: CASSLYSSGGASDTQYF. The CDR3 coding sequence is TGCGCCAGCAGCTTGTACTCCAGCGGGGGGGCCTCAGATACGCAGTATTTT. This chain connects TRBV5-1 to TRBJ2-3; 10 nucleotides align to TRBD2. The length of the CDR3 is 17 residues. CDR1 is SGHRS and CDR2 is YFSETQ in the germline V gene. The V gene end was trimmed by 1 base and the J gene end by 4 bases; junction bases not matched to a gene: 9.

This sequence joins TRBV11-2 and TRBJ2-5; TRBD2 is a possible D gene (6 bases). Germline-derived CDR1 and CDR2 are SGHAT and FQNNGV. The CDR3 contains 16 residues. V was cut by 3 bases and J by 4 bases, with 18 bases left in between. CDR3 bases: TGTGCCAGCAGCTTTTCGGGACTTCTAGAAGGAGAGACCCAGTACTTC. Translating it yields CASSFSGLLEGETQYF.

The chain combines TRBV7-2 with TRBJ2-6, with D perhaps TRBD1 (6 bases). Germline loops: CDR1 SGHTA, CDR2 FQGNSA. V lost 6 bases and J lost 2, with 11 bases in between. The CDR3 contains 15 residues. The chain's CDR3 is CASSPRGAGANVLTF. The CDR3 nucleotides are TGTGCCAGCAGTCCCAGGGGAGCTGGGGCCAACGTCCTGACTTTC.

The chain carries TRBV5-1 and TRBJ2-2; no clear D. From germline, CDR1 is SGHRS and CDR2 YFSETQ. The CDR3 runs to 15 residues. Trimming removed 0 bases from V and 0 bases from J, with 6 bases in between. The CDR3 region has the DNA TGCGCCAGCAGCTTGGCCTCTCCGAACACCGGGGAGCTGTTTTTT. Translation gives CASSLASPNTGELFF.

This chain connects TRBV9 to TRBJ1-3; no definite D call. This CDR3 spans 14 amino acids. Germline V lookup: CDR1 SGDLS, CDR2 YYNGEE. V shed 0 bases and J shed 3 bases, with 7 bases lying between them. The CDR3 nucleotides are TGTGCCAGCAGCGTAGAGACGGGTGGAAACACCATATATTTT. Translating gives CASSVETGGNTIYF.

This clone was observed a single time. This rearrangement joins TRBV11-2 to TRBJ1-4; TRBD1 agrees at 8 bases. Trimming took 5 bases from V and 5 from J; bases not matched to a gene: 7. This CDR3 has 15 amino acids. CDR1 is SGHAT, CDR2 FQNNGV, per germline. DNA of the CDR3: TGTGCCAGCAGCACTCGGGACAGGTTAAATGAAAAACTGTTTTTT. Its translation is CASSTRDRLNEKLFF.

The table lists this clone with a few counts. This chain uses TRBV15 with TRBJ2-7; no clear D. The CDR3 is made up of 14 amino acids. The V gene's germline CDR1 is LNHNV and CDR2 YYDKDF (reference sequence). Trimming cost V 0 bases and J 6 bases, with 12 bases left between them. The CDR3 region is CATSRDLETGEQYF. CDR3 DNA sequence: TGTGCCACCAGCAGAGATCTCGAGACCGGCGAGCAGTACTTC.

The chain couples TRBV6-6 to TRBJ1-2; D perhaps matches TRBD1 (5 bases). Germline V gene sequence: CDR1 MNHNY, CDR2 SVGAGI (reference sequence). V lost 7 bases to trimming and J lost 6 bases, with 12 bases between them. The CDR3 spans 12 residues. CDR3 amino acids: CASKDSVDGYTF. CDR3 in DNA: TGTGCCAGCAAAGACAGTGTGGATGGCTACACCTTC.

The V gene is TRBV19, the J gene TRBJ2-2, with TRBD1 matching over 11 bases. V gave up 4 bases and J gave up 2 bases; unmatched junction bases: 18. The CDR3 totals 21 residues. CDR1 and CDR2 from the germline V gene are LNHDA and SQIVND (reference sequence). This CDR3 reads CASSTLLKPGTGGRNTGELFF. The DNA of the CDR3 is TGTGCCAGTAGTACGCTACTTAAACCCGGGACAGGGGGAAGAAACACCGGGGAGCTGTTTTTT.

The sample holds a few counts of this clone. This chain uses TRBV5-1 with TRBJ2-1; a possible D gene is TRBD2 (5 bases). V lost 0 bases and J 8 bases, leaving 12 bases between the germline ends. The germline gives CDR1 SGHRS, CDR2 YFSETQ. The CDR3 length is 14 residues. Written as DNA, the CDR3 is TGCGCCAGCAGCTTGGTGCTCGCCGGGGATGAGCAGTTCTTC. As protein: CASSLVLAGDEQFF.

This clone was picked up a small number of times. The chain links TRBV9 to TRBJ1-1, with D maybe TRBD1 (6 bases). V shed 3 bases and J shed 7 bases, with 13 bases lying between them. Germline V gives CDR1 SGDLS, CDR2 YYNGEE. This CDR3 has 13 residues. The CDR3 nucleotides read TGTGCCAGCAGCGGAAATCAGGGGCATGAAGCTTTCTTT. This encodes CASSGNQGHEAFF.

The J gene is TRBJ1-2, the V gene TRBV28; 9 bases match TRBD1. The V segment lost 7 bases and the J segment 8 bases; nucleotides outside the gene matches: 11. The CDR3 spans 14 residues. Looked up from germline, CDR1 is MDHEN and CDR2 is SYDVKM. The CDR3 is CASTLLTGGKGYTF. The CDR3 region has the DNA TGTGCCAGCACCCTTCTAACAGGGGGCAAAGGCTACACCTTC.

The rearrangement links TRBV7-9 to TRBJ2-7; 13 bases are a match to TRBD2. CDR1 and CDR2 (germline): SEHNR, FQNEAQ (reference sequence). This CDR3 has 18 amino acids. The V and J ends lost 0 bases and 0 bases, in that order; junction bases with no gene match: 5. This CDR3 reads CASSLAQTSGGNSYEQYF. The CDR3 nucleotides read TGTGCCAGCAGCTTAGCGCAGACTAGCGGGGGGAACTCCTACGAGCAGTACTTC.

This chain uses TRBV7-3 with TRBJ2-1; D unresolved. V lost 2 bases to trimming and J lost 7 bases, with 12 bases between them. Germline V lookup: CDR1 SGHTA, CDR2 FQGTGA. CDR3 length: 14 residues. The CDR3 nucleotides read TGTGCCAGCAGCTTATCCGGGTCTCGGAATGAGCAGTTCTTC. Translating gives CASSLSGSRNEQFF.

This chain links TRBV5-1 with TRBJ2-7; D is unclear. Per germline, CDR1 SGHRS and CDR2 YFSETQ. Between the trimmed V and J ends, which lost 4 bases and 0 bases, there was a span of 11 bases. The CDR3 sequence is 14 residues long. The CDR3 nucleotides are TGCGCCAGCAGCCCTGGTGGGGTCTCCTACGAGCAGTACTTC. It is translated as CASSPGGVSYEQYF.

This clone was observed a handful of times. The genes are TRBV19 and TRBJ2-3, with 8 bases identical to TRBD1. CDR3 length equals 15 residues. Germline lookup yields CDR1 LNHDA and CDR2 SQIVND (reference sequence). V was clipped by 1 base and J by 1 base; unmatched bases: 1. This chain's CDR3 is CASSIATGGTDTQYF. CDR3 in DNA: TGTGCCAGTAGTATAGCGACAGGGGGCACAGATACGCAGTATTTT.

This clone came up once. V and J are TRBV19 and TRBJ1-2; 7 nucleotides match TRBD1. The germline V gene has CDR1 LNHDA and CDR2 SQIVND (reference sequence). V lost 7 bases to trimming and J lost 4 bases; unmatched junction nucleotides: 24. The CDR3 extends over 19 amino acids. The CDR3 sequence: CASNESPQGTLSSSYGYTF. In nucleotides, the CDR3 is TGTGCCAGTAATGAAAGTCCACAGGGGACGTTATCGAGTAGCTATGGCTACACCTTC. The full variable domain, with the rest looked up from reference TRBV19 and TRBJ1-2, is DGGITQSPKYLFRKEGQNVTLSCEQNLNHDAMYWYRQDPGQGLRLIYYSQIVNDFQKGDIAEGYSVSREKKESFPLTVTSAQKNPTAFYLCASNESPQGTLSSSYGYTFGSGTRLTVV.

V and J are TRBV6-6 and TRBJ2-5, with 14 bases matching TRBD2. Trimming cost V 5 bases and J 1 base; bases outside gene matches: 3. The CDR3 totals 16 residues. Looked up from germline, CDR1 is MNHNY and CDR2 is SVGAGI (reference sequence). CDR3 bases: TGTGCCAGCAGTGGGACTAGCGGGAGAACCCAAGAGACCCAGTACTTC. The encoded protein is CASSGTSGRTQETQYF.

Here the CDR3 DNA reads TGTGCCACCAGCAGAGATCGCGGAAGACTAGCGGGAGTAGATCAGTACTTC. Translation gives CATSRDRGRLAGVDQYF. This chain joins TRBV15 and TRBJ2-4; TRBD2 matches 12 bases. Per the germline V gene, CDR1 is LNHNV and CDR2 is YYDKDF (reference sequence). The ends lost 0 bases at V and 12 bases at J; junction bases unmatched: 12. CDR3 length equals 17 residues.

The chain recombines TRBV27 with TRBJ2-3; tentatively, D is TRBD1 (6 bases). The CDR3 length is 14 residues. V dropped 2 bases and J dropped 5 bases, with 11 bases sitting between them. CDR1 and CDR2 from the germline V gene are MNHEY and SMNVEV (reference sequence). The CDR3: CASSLTQGQDTQYF. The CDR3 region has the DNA TGTGCCAGCAGTTTAACACAGGGACAAGATACGCAGTATTTT.

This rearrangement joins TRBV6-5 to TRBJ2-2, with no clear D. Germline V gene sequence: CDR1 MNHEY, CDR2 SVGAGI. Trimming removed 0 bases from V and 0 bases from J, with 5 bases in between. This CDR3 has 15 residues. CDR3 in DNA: TGTGCCAGCAGTTACTCGGTAGCGAACACCGGGGAGCTGTTTTTT. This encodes CASSYSVANTGELFF.

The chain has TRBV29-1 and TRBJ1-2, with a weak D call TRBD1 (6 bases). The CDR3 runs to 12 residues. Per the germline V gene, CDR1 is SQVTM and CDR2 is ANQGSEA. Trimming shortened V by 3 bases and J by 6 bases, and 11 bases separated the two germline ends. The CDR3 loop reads CSVDRDKDGYTF. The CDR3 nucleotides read TGCAGCGTTGATCGGGACAAGGATGGCTACACCTTC.

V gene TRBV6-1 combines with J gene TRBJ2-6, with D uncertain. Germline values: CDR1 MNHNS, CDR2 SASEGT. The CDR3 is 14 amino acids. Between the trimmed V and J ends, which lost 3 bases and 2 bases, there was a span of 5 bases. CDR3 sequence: CASSEGTGANVLTF. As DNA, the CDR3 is TGTGCCAGCAGTGAGGGGACTGGGGCCAACGTCCTGACTTTC.